Given below is one T cell receptor (beta chain) in context. Antigen unknown. One end of the junction varies from germline; a read error may be responsible. Germline V gene data show CDR1 as LGHNA and CDR2 as YNFKEQ. The CDR3 totals 15 residues. The data derive from a study of T cells after yellow fever vaccination. On the study more broadly: Where fractions had low cell numbers, libraries were prepared from them with the SMART-Seq v4 Ultra Low Input RNA kit.

One entry per CDR3 protein, called by TCRdb with MiXCR from the 5' RACE reads. This table has about 300,000 distinct CDR3 sequences, 8.7% appearing once. Study results and limitations: The study re-detected most primary-vaccination clones after the booster (around 96% CD4, roughly 91% CD8). Only a small proportion of the clonotypes turned up in both the CD4 and the CD8 compartments, likely arising from convergent recombination.

This chain uses TRBV4-2 with TRBJ2-5; 7 bases are shared with TRBD1. The starting material was CD4+ T cells sorted from PBMCs, obtained 5 days after the yellow fever booster vaccination. The origin of this receptor is a man aged 18 to 29 who received the YFV17D yellow fever vaccine. CDR3 sequence (DNA): TGTTCCAGCAGCGCCCCCACCACAGGGGACGAGACCCAGTACTTC. Its protein product is CSSSAPTTGDETQYF.